A selection of T cell receptor beta chains follows, all from one sample in a study of blood T cell repertoires in COVID-19. Clones were sequenced by immunoSEQ multiplex PCR, and TCRdb holds only the in-frame ones, with some missing. Here the sample spans around 260,000 clones, 75% to 95% being singletons. Sequenced: PBMCs or T cells enriched from blood (not recorded which). These receptor sequences come from a young woman who had recovered from COVID-19. Both conserved end residues are part of each CDR3. D genes are given only for firm matches. Expanded clones get a size class; other rows say once, few or many, or leave the size out.

TRBJ1-1,TRBV7-2,13,.,.,TGTGCCAGCAGCTTCTCAGGGGTGACTGAAGCTTTCTTT,CASSFSGVTEAFF
TRBJ1-3,TRBV7-9,15,.,.,TGTGCCAGCAGCTTAGGCGGGACTCCTGGAAACACCATATATTTT,CASSLGGTPGNTIYF
TRBJ2-7,TRBV6-4,15,.,.,TGTGCCGCACCCCGGGGACATGGATCCTCCTACGAGCAGTACTTC,CAAPRGHGSSYEQYF
TRBJ2-1,TRBV2,16,TRBD2,.,TGTGCCAGCAGTGTCCCTAGCGGGGGGGTAAAGAGGGAGCAGTTCTTC,CASSVPSGGVKREQFF
TRBJ2-5,TRBV11-2,16,TRBD1,.,TGTGCCAGCAGCTTATTTCGACAGGGGGCGGGAGAGACCCAGTACTTC,CASSLFRQGAGETQYF
TRBJ1-2,TRBV4-2,14,TRBD1,few,TGTGCCAGCAGCCAAGAGGGACAGGCTCATGGCTACACCTTC,CASSQEGQAHGYTF
TRBJ2-3,TRBV24-1,15,TRBD2,.,TGTGCCACCAGTGATTTGCTAGCGGGCCCAGATACGCAGTATTTT,CATSDLLAGPDTQYF
TRBJ2-2,TRBV4-2,16,.,.,TGTGCCAGCAGCCAATTTCAGGCCGCGAACACCGGGGAGCTGTTTTTT,CASSQFQAANTGELFF
TRBJ1-4,TRBV28,15,.,.,TGTGCCAGCAGCCAGACAGAAACAACTAATGAAAAACTGTTTTTT,CASSQTETTNEKLFF
TRBJ2-3,TRBV7-6,13,.,.,TGTGCCAGCAGCTTTGCTATGACAGATACGCAGTATTTT,CASSFAMTDTQYF
TRBJ2-1,TRBV6-4,15,.,.,TGTGCCAGCAGTGACGGCAGGGTCTCCTACAATGAGCAGTTCTTC,CASSDGRVSYNEQFF
TRBJ2-5,TRBV5-6,15,.,once,TGTGCCAGCAGCTTGCTCATCCAGGGGCATGAGACCCAGTACTTC,CASSLLIQGHETQYF
TRBJ2-1,TRBV11-3,12,.,few,TGTGCCAGCAGCTTGACTGCGAATGAGCAGTTCTTC,CASSLTANEQFF
TRBJ2-7,TRBV14,12,.,.,TGTGCCAGCAGCGGTAGGGGCTACGAGCAGTACTTC,CASSGRGYEQYF
TRBJ2-7,TRBV6-2/TRBV6-3,15,TRBD1,few,TGTGCCAGCAGCAGACAACAGGGGCTTGTCTACGAGCAGTACTTC,CASSRQQGLVYEQYF